These 28 T cell receptor beta chains came from one sample sequenced in a study of monozygotic twins with inflammatory bowel disease. TCRdb reprocessed the 5' RACE reads, keeping one entry per CDR3 protein, no DNA. The clone table shows about 380,000 distinct CDR3 sequences, with the ten largest holding just over 2.5%. The specimen sequenced was blood. Every receptor here comes from a human donor with ulcerative colitis or Crohn's disease, or a healthy co-twin of an affected twin (not recorded which).

The chain has TRBV12-3 or TRBV12-4 and TRBJ2-6; lacking DNA, the TRBD1 call made by TCRdb goes unchecked. The length of the CDR3 is 18 residues. CDR3: CASSSGQPHFSGANVLTF.

V and J are TRBV27 and TRBJ1-6; TCRdb selects TRBD1, and the lack of DNA leaves this call unchecked. The CDR3 length is 15 residues. From germline, CDR1 is MNHEY and CDR2 SMNVEV (reference sequence). This chain's CDR3 is CASSLSGVYNSPLHF.

Here the CDR3 reads CASSNRDGPNQPQHF. The chain links TRBV7-2 to TRBJ1-5. In germline, CDR1 is SGHTA, CDR2 FQGNSA. The CDR3 covers 15 residues.

The rearrangement links TRBV5-1 to TRBJ2-7; the D call of TRBD1 rests on TCRdb alone, since no DNA is present to check it. The CDR3 totals 17 residues. Germline V gene lookup returns CDR1 SGHRS and CDR2 YFSETQ. The CDR3 spells CASSLGLDRVLQYEQYF.

The rearrangement joins TRBV4-3 to TRBJ2-3; TCRdb proposes TRBD1, but this gene call is untestable without DNA. This CDR3 is 16 amino acids long. Germline lookup yields CDR1 LGHNA and CDR2 YSLEER. The chain's CDR3 is CASSQEGAGSTDTQYF.

The chain carries TRBV5-1 and TRBJ1-1; no DNA is available, so the TRBD1 call from TCRdb remains unchecked. Germline V gives CDR1 SGHRS, CDR2 YFSETQ. This CDR3 has 15 residues. CDR3 in amino acids: CASSLAYRGVTEAFF.

The chain recombines TRBV7-2 with TRBJ1-1; TCRdb outputs TRBD1, but without DNA this stays unchecked. Germline CDR1 and CDR2: SGHTA and FQGNSA. The CDR3 has 13 amino acids. The CDR3 sequence: CASSLVYGGRAFF.

The rearrangement links TRBV28 to TRBJ1-6; TCRdb reports TRBD1, a call that lacks DNA to check it against. Germline V gene data show CDR1 as MDHEN and CDR2 as SYDVKM. The CDR3 is 15 amino acids. CDR3 in amino acids: CASRTGPTYNSPLHF.

This rearrangement joins TRBV4-1 to TRBJ2-7; TCRdb proposes TRBD1, but this gene call is untestable without DNA. CDR1 and CDR2 (germline): MGHRA, YSYEKL. CDR3 length: 15 amino acids. CDR3 region: CASSQEQGPHYEQYF.

The V gene is TRBV11-3, the J gene TRBJ2-5; the D call from TCRdb, TRBD1, cannot be confirmed without DNA. The CDR3 extends over 15 amino acids. Germline V lookup: CDR1 SGHNT, CDR2 YENEEA. The CDR3 here is CASSLDRGEQETQYF.

The V call is TRBV7-3, the J call TRBJ1-3. This CDR3 spans 13 amino acids. CDR1 and CDR2 (germline): SGHTA, FQGTGA. CDR3 loop: CASSPTLGNTIYF.

The V call is TRBV6-4, the J call TRBJ2-1. The germline CDR1 and CDR2 sequences are MRHNA and SNTAGT. The CDR3 length is 13 residues. CDR3 protein: CASSDAEYNEQFF.

The chain has TRBV2 and TRBJ1-4; lacking DNA, the TRBD1 call made by TCRdb goes unchecked. Germline-derived CDR1 and CDR2 are SNHLY and FYNNEI. The length of the CDR3 is 15 residues. The CDR3 loop is CASSPQGALGEKLFF.

The chain uses TRBV4-2 and TRBJ2-1. This CDR3 has 13 amino acids. In germline, CDR1 is LGHNA, CDR2 YNFKEQ. The CDR3 reads CASSQVVWDEQFF.

The rearrangement uses TRBV7-9 and TRBJ2-5; the TCRdb D gene call, TRBD1, has no DNA to confirm it. The CDR3 spans 17 residues. Germline CDR1 is SEHNR and CDR2 is FQNEAQ (reference sequence). The CDR3 sequence: CASNVQSGQGAQETQYF.

This chain links TRBV7-2 with TRBJ2-4; TCRdb calls TRBD1, which cannot be checked without DNA. There are 16 residues in the CDR3. CDR1 and CDR2 from the germline V gene are SGHTA and FQGNSA. CDR3 in amino acids: CASSLGGTGVRNIQYF.

The J gene is TRBJ1-1, the V gene TRBV6-2 or TRBV6-3; checking the TCRdb D call of TRBD1 is not possible without DNA. Germline values: CDR1 MNHEY, CDR2 SVGEGT. This CDR3 contains 17 residues. The CDR3 protein is CASSYGTGGTKNTEAFF.

V and J are TRBV4-3 and TRBJ2-7. CDR1 and CDR2 from the germline V gene are LGHNA and YSLEER. This CDR3 is 18 amino acids long. CDR3 sequence: CASSQDIRVLGTSYEQYF.

This rearrangement joins TRBV10-3 to TRBJ1-5; TCRdb designates TRBD1, a call that cannot be tested without DNA. This CDR3 region has 16 residues. Germline CDR1 and CDR2: ENHRY and SYGVKD. CDR3 in amino acids: CAISESAGQGDQPQHF.

V and J are TRBV12-3 or TRBV12-4 and TRBJ2-7; TCRdb lists TRBD1, though no DNA is available to test this call. The CDR3 has 13 residues. The CDR3 reads CASSLDRGGRWFF.

The chain couples TRBV12-3 or TRBV12-4 to TRBJ2-1; TCRdb lists TRBD2, though no DNA is available to test this call. The CDR3 extends over 18 amino acids. CDR3: CASSLSRRQLAGYNEQFF.

The chain recombines TRBV20-1 with TRBJ2-3; the D call of TRBD1 rests on TCRdb alone, since no DNA is present to check it. The CDR3 consists of 15 residues. CDR1 and CDR2 (germline): DFQATT, SNEGSKA (reference sequence). CDR3 region: CSAKPRGGAADTQYF.

The chain has TRBV5-1 and TRBJ2-5; TCRdb returns TRBD2, unconfirmable since there is no DNA. In germline, CDR1 is SGHRS, CDR2 YFSETQ. This CDR3 spans 15 amino acids. CDR3 amino acids: CASSLSLGGQETQYF.

The chain recombines TRBV12-3 or TRBV12-4 with TRBJ1-1; TCRdb names TRBD1, which stays unverified in the absence of DNA. The CDR3 contains 17 residues. The CDR3 reads CASSDRDRTTSNTEAFF.

The chain recombines TRBV19 with TRBJ1-5; TCRdb gives TRBD1 as the D gene, but with no DNA this cannot be confirmed. Per the germline V gene, CDR1 is LNHDA and CDR2 is SQIVND (reference sequence). There are 14 residues in the CDR3. CDR3: CASSMATGVQPQHF.

The chain has TRBV11-2 and TRBJ2-1; lacking DNA, the TRBD2 call made by TCRdb goes unchecked. Germline-derived CDR1 and CDR2 are SGHAT and FQNNGV. The CDR3 is 19 residues long. The chain's CDR3 is CASSLQVVTIGLRVNEQFF.

The chain links TRBV12-3 or TRBV12-4 to TRBJ1-2. The CDR3 has 15 residues. CDR3 region: CASSLPSSRLRGYTF.

The gene calls are TRBV4-1 and TRBJ2-1. The CDR3 runs 16 residues. Germline loops: CDR1 MGHRA, CDR2 YSYEKL. The CDR3 reads CASSTRSGRSYNEQFF.